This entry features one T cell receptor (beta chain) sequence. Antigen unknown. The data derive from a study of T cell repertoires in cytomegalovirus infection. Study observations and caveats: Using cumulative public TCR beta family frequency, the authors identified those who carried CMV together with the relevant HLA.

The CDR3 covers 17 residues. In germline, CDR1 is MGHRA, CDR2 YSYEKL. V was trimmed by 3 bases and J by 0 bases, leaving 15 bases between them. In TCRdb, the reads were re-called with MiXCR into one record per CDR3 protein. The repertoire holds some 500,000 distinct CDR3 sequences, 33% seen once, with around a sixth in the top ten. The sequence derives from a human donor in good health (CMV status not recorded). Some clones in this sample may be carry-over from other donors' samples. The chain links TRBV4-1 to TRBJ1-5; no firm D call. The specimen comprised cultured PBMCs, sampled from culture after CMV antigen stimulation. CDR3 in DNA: TGCGCCAGCAGCCACAGTCCAGACTCTTATAGCAATCAGCCCCAGCATTTT. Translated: CASSHSPDSYSNQPQHF.